This T cell receptor (beta chain) was recovered during a study of shared clonotypes between healthy human individuals. The deep-level immunoSEQ assay was used. The authors ran unsorted PBMC replicate PCRs on 300 ng DNA, about 30,000 T cell genomes. It was on ten immunoSEQ deep assay plates that unsorted PBMC DNA was sequenced. TCRdb's copy holds only in-frame clones and misses some; the assay was immunoSEQ multiplex PCR. The table has 490,000 or so clones, 70% to 80% seen once. The trim removed 3 bases at V and 5 bases at J, leaving 7 bases unmatched. This CDR3 spans 15 amino acids. Germline loops: CDR1 LNHDA, CDR2 SQIVND (reference sequence).

The sequence was collected from a middle-aged woman in good health. Some clones in this sample may be carry-over from other donors' samples. This rearrangement joins TRBV19 to TRBJ1-5; 7 positions agree with TRBD1. The sequencing sample was made of PBMCs. CDR3 loop: CASSIVGQKHQPQHF. CDR3 nucleotides: TGTGCCAGTAGTATTGTGGGACAGAAACATCAGCCCCAGCATTTT.